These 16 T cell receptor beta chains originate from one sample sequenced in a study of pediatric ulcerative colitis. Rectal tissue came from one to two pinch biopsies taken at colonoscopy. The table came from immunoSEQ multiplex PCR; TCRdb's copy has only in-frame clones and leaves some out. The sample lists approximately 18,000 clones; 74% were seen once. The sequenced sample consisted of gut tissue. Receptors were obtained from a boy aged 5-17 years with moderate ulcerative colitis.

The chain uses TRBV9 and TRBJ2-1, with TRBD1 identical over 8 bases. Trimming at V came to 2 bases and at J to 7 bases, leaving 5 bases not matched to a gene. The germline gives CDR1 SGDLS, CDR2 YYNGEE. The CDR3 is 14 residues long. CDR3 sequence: CASSVDRASNEQFF. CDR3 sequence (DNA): TGTGCCAGCAGCGTGGACAGGGCGAGTAATGAGCAGTTCTTC.

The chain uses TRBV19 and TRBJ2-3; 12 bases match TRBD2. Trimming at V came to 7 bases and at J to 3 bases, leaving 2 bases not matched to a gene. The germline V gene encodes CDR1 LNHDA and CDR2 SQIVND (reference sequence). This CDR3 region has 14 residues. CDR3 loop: CASIGTSGTDTQYF. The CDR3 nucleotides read TGTGCCAGTATCGGGACTAGCGGGACAGATACGCAGTATTTT.

CDR3 sequence: CASSFTHTKEAFF. CDR3 sequence (DNA): TGTGCCAGCAGTTTTACTCACACGAAGGAAGCTTTCTTT. The chain joins TRBV6-5 to TRBJ1-1; no reliable D call. Trimming pared 4 bases from V and 8 bases from J, leaving 14 bases between. Germline V gene sequence: CDR1 MNHEY, CDR2 SVGAGI. This CDR3 region has 13 residues.

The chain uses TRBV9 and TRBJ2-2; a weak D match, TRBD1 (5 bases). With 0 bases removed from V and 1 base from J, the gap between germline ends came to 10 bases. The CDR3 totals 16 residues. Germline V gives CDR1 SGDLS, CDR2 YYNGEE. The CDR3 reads CASSVVGHRNTGELFF. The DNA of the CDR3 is TGTGCCAGCAGCGTAGTAGGACACAGGAACACCGGGGAGCTGTTTTTT.

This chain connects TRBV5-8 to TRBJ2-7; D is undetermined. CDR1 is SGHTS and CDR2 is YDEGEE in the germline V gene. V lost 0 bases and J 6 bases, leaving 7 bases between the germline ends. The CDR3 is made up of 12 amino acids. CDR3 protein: CASSLVRPEQYF. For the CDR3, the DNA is TGTGCCAGCAGCTTGGTTCGTCCCGAGCAGTACTTC. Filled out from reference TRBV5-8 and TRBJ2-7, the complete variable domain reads EAGVTQSPTHLIKTRGQQATLRCSPISGHTSVYWYQQALGLGLQFLLWYDEGEERNRGNFPPRFSGRQFPNYSSELNVNALELEDSALYLCASSLVRPEQYFGPGTRLTVT.

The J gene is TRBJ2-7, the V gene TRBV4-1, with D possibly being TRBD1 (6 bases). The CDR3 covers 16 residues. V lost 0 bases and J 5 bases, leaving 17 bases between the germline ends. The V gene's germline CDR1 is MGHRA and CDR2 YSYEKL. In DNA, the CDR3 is TGCGCCAGCAGCCAAGAGGGTGCCAGGGGAGTCGACGAGCAGTACTTC. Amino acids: CASSQEGARGVDEQYF.

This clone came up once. CDR3 in DNA: TGTGCCAGCAGCTCCAGGGGGTGGGGCTCTGGGGCCAACGTCCTGACTTTC. This codes for CASSSRGWGSGANVLTF. The chain is built from TRBV7-3 and TRBJ2-6, with 7 bases lining up with TRBD1. V lost 4 bases and J lost 0; bases outside the gene matches: 6. Germline V gene data show CDR1 as SGHTA and CDR2 as FQGTGA. This CDR3 region has 17 residues.

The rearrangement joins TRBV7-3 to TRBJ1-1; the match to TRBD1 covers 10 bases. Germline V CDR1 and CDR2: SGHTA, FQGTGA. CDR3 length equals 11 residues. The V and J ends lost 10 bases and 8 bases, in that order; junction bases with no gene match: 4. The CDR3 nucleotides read TGTGCCATATCGGGACAGGGGGAAGCTTTCTTT. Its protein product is CAISGQGEAFF.

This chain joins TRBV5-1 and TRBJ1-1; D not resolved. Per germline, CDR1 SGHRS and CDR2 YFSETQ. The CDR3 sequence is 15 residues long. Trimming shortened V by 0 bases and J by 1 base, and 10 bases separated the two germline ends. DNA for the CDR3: TGCGCCAGCAGCTTGGATCCCAGCCGGAACACTGAAGCTTTCTTT. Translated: CASSLDPSRNTEAFF. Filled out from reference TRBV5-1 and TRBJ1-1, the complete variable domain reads KAGVTQTPRYLIKTRGQQVTLSCSPISGHRSVSWYQQTPGQGLQFLFEYFSETQRNKGNFPGRFSGRQFSNSRSEMNVSTLELGDSALYLCASSLDPSRNTEAFFGQGTRLTVV.

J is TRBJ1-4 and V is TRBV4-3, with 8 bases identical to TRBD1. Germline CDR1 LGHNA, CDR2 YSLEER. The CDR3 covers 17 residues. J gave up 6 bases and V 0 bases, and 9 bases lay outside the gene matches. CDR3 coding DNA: TGCGCCAGCAGCCAAGATCGTGGGGGACAGGAGGATGAAAAACTGTTTTTT. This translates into CASSQDRGGQEDEKLFF.

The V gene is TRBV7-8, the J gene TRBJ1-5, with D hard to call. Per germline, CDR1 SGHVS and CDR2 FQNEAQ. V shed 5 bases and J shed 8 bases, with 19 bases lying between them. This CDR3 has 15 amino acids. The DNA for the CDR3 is TGTGCCAGCAGCCCGTTCATAAGACAACATAAGCCCCAGCATTTT. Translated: CASSPFIRQHKPQHF.

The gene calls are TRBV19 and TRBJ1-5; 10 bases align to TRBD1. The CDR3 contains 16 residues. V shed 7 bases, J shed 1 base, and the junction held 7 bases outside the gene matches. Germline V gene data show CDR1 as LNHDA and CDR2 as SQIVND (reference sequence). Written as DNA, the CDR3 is TGTGCCAGTACCACGACAGGGGGCAGCAGCAATCAGCCCCAGCATTTT. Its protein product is CASTTTGGSSNQPQHF.

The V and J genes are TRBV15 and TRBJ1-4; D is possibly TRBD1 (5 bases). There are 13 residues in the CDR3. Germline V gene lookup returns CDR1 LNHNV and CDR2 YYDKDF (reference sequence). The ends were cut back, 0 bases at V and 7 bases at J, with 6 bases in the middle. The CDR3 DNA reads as TGTGCCACCAGCAGAGAGGGGGGTGAAAAACTGTTTTTT. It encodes CATSREGGEKLFF.

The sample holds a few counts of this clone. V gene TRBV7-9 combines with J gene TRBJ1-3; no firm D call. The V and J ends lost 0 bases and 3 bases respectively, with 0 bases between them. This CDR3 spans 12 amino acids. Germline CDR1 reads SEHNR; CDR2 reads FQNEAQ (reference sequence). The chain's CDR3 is CASSLAGNTIYF. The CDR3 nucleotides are TGTGCCAGCAGCTTAGCTGGAAACACCATATATTTT. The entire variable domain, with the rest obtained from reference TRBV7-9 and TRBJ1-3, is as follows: DTGVSQNPRHKITKRGQNVTFRCDPISEHNRLYWYRQTLGQGPEFLTYFQNEAQLEKSRLLSDRFSAERPKGSFSTLEIQRTEQGDSAMYLCASSLAGNTIYFGEGSWLTVV.

CDR3 DNA: TGTGCCAGCAGCTCGGGCACAGGGTACTCCTACGAGCAGTACTTC. Protein sequence: CASSSGTGYSYEQYF. This rearrangement joins TRBV5-5 to TRBJ2-7, with D perhaps TRBD1 (6 bases). The CDR3 consists of 15 residues. Germline V CDR1 and CDR2: SGHKS, YYEKEE (reference sequence). The germline V and J ends were trimmed by 3 bases and 0 bases, with 13 bases remaining between them.

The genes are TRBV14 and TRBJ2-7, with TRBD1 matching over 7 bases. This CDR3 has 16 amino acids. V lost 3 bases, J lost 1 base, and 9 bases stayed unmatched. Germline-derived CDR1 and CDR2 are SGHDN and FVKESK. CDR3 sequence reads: CASSQRGPGGSYEQYF. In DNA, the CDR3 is TGTGCCAGCAGCCAGAGAGGACCAGGGGGTTCCTACGAGCAGTACTTC.